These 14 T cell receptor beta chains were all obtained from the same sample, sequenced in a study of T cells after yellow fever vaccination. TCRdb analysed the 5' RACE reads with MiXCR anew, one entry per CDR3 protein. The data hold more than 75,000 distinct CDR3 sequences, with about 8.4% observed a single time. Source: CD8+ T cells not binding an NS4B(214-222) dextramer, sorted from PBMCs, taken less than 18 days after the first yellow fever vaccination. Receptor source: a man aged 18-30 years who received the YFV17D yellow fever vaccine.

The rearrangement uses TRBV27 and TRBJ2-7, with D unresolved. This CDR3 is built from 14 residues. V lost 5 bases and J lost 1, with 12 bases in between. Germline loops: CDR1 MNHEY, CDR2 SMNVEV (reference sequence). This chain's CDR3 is CASSARGPSYEQYV. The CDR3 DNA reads TGTGCCAGCAGTGCCCGTGGTCCTTCCTACGAGCAGTACGTC.

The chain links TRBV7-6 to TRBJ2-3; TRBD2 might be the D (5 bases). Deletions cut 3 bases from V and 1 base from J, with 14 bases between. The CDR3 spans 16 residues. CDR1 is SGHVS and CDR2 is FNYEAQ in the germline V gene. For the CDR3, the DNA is TGTGCCAGCAGCTTTCTACGGGCCGGGGGCACAGATACGCAGTATTTT. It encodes CASSFLRAGGTDTQYF.

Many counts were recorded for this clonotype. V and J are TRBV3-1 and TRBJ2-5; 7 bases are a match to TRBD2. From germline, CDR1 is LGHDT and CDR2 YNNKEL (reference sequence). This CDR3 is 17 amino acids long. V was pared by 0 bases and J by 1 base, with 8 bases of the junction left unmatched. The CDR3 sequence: CASSQDRPGGPQETQYF. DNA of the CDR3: TGTGCCAGCAGCCAAGATCGGCCGGGGGGACCCCAAGAGACCCAGTACTTC.

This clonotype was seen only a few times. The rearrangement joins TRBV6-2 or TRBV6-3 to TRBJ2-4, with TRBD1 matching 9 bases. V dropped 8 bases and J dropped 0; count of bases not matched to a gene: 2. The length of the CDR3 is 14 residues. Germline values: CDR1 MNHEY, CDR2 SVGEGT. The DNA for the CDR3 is TGTGCCAGCGGACAGGGGTTAGCCAAAAACATTCAGTACTTC. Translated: CASGQGLAKNIQYF.

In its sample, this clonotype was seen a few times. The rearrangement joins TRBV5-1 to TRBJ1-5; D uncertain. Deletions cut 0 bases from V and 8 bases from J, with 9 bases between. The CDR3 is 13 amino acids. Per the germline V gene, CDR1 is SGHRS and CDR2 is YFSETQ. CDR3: CASSLGPVEPQHF. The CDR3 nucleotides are TGCGCCAGCAGCTTGGGACCGGTCGAGCCCCAGCATTTT.

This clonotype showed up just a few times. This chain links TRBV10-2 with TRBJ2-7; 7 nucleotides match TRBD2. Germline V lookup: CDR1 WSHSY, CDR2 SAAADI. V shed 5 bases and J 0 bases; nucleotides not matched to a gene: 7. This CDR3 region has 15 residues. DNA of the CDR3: TGCGCCAGCAGTCCCATAACGGGGGGCTCCTACGAGCAGTACTTC. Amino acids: CASSPITGGSYEQYF.

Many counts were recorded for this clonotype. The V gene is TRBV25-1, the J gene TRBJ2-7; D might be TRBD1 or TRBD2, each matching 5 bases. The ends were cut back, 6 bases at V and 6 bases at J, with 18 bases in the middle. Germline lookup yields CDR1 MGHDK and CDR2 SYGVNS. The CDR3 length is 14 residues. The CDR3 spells CASSQLGGDLEQYF. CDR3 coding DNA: TGTGCCAGCAGCCAACTCGGTGGGGACCTCGAGCAGTACTTC.

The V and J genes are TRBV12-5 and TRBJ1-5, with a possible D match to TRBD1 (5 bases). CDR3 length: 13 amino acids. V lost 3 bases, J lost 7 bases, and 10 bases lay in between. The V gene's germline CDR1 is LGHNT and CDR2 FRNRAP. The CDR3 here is CASGLPGDQPQHF. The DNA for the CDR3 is TGTGCTAGTGGTTTACCCGGGGACCAGCCCCAGCATTTT.

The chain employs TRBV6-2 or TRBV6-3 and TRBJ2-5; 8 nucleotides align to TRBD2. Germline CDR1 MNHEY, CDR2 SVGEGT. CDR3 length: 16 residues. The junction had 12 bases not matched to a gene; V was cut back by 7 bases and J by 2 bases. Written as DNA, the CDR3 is TGTGCCAGCACTACGGGCAGCGGGGGCGTACAAGAGACCCAGTACTTC. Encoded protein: CASTTGSGGVQETQYF.

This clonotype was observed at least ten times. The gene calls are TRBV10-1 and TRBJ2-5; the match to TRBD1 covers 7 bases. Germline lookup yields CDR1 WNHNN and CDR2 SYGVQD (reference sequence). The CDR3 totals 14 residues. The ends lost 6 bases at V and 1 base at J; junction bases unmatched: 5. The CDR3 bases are TGCGCCAGCAGCCGGGACAGATTCCAAGAGACCCAGTACTTC. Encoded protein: CASSRDRFQETQYF.

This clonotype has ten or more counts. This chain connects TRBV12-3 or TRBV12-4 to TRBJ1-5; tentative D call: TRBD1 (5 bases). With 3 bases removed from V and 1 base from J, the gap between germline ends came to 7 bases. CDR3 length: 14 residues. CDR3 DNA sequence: TGTGCCAGCAGTTTGGACACGAGCAATCAGCCCCAGCATTTT. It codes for CASSLDTSNQPQHF.

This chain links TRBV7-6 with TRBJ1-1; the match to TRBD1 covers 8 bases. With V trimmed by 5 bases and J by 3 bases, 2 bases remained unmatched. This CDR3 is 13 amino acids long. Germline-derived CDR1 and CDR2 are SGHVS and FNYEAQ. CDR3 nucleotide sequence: TGTGCCAGCAGCATGACAGGGGACACTGAAGCTTTCTTT. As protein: CASSMTGDTEAFF.

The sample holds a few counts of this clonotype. The CDR3, as DNA: TGTGCCAGCAGTCGACTAGAGGCCGGGGAGCTGTTTTTT. It specifies CASSRLEAGELFF. V gene TRBV2 combines with J gene TRBJ2-2; D is perhaps TRBD2 (6 bases). Trimming removed 5 bases at V and 6 bases at J, with 10 bases between. The CDR3 has 13 residues. Germline V gene sequence: CDR1 SNHLY, CDR2 FYNNEI.

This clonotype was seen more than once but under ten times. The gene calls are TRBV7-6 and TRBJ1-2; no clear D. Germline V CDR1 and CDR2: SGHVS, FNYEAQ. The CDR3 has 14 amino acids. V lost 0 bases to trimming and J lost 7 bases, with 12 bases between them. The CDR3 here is CASSLASGYAGYTF. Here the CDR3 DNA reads TGTGCCAGCAGCTTAGCGTCCGGGTACGCTGGCTACACCTTC.